Shown below are 11 T cell receptor delta chains from a single sample sequenced in a study of gammadelta T cells in human blood. TCRdb called clones anew from the RT-PCR reads with CATT. The data contain over 900 delta-chain clones, approximately 35% of them singletons. Source material: Vgamma9Vdelta2 gamma-delta T cells from infant blood. The receptors were gathered from a human donor.

Concerning this clone: The protein held in TCRdb is that of a much larger clone and does not match this DNA's translation at residue 6, likely because of a read error; the protein shown is translated from the DNA. The gene calls are TRDV2 and TRDJ2, with TRDD3 as a possible D gene (5 bases). The J gene, not given by TCRdb, was assigned here from a germline match of the nucleotide sequence. The V end lost 0 bases, the J end lost 0 bases, and 13 bases lay between the germline ends. The CDR3 spans 17 residues. Germline V gene lookup returns CDR1 GEAIGNYY and CDR2 EKD. The CDR3: CACDTIGISALTAQLFF. The CDR3 nucleotides read TGTGCCTGTGACACCATAGGGATTTCAGCTTTGACAGCACAACTCTTCTTT.

This clone was seen more than once but under ten times. The likely explanation is a read error, given a far larger clone one base away. This same CDR3 is encoded by further DNA sequences in the sample. The chain couples TRDV2 to TRDJ3, with D possibly matching TRDD3 (6 bases). CDR3 length equals 19 residues. Germline V gene lookup returns CDR1 GEAIGNYY and CDR2 EKD. V dropped 2 bases and J dropped 0 bases, with 16 bases sitting between them. CDR3 sequence: CACDKVLGDSSWDTRQMFF. DNA of the CDR3: TGTGCCTGTGACAAAGTACTGGGAGATAGCTCCTGGGACACCCGACAGATGTTTTTC.

About this clone: TCRdb's listed protein matches a much larger clone and diverges from this DNA's translation at residue 3, likely through a read error; the protein shown comes from the DNA. This chain uses TRDV2 with TRDJ3; the D is unclear. The J gene, missing from TCRdb, was assigned here through DNA to germline matching. The CDR3 runs 17 residues. In germline, CDR1 is GEAIGNYY, CDR2 EKD. CDR3 sequence reads: CARDSPSSSWDTRQMFF. For the CDR3, the DNA is TGTGCCCGTGACTCTCCCTCGAGCTCCTGGGACACCCGACAGATGTTTTTC.

This clone is categorized as large (0.1 to 1%). The V and J genes are TRDV2 and TRDJ3; tentatively, D is TRDD3 (6 bases). CDR3 size: 16 residues. With 4 bases removed from V and 2 bases from J, the gap between germline ends came to 11 bases. Germline V gives CDR1 GEAIGNYY, CDR2 EKD. As DNA, the CDR3 is TGTGCCTGTGATGGACTGGGAGCCTGGGACACCCGACAGATGTTTTTC. Its protein is CACDGLGAWDTRQMFF.

This clone is labeled large. Other nucleotide sequences from this sample produce the same CDR3. The J gene is TRDJ2, the V gene TRDV2; 10 nucleotides align to TRDD3. Unmatched junction bases numbered 12, after V lost 3 bases and J lost 9 bases. Germline assignment: CDR1 GEAIGNYY and CDR2 EKD. This CDR3 spans 16 amino acids. CDR3 sequence: CACDQGRGIRVPQLFF. The DNA of the CDR3 is TGTGCCTGTGACCAGGGCCGGGGGATACGAGTCCCACAACTCTTCTTT.

About this clone: It is likely a read error: a sequence one base away is far more abundant. The rearrangement links TRDV2 to TRDJ1; 12 bases agree with TRDD3. Matching the DNA to germline supplied the J gene, which TCRdb does not give. J gave up 2 bases and V 3 bases, and 6 bases lay outside the gene matches. Germline V lookup: CDR1 GEAIGNYY, CDR2 EKD. CDR3 size: 16 residues. The CDR3 DNA is TGTGCCTGTGACGTACTGGGGGATACACGGACCGATAAACTCATCTTT. The encoded protein is CACDVLGDTRTDKLIF.

As regards this clone: This likely traces to a read error, being one base from a far larger clone. This CDR3 is also generated by other DNA sequences in the sample. The chain uses TRDV2 and TRDJ1; a weak D match, TRDD3 (6 bases). The J gene was missing in TCRdb and was found by matching the end of the DNA to germline. The V gene's germline CDR1 is GEAIGNYY and CDR2 EKD. Trimming cost V 3 bases and J 0 bases, with 13 bases left between them. The CDR3 is 15 residues long. CDR3 amino acids: CACDVLGANTDKLIF. CDR3 DNA sequence: TGTGCCTGTGACGTATTGGGGGCCAACACCGATAAACTCATCTTT.

This clone is labeled as large. The chain links TRDV2 to TRDJ3, with TRDD3 matching 11 bases. V gave up 2 bases and J gave up 0 bases; unmatched junction bases: 2. Looked up from germline, CDR1 is GEAIGNYY and CDR2 is EKD. CDR3 length: 18 residues. CDR3 region: CACDITGGYSWDTRQMFF. CDR3 in DNA: TGTGCCTGTGACATAACTGGGGGATACTCCTGGGACACCCGACAGATGTTTTTC.

This clone showed up just a few times. This likely traces to a read error, being one base from a far larger clone. The chain carries TRDV2 and TRDJ3; 9 nucleotides agree with TRDD3. Germline CDR1 reads GEAIGNYY; CDR2 reads EKD. The CDR3 has 21 residues. The V segment lost 0 bases and the J segment 0 bases; nucleotides outside the gene matches: 11. In DNA form, the CDR3 reads TGTGCCTGTGACACCGTTGACTGGGGGAAACCCAGCTCCTGGGACACCCGACAGATGTTTTTC. It codes for CACDTVDWGKPSSWDTRQMFF.

This clone is labeled medium-sized. Since a much larger clone is just one base distant, this may be a read error. The same CDR3 arises from other DNA sequences in this sample as well. The rearrangement uses TRDV2 and TRDJ2; 10 bases are a match to TRDD3. This CDR3 region has 16 residues. In germline, CDR1 is GEAIGNYY, CDR2 EKD. V shed 3 bases, J shed 9 bases, and the junction held 12 bases outside the gene matches. The CDR3 protein is CACDQGRGIRVPQLFF. The DNA for the CDR3 is TGTGCCTGTGACCAGGGCCGGGGGATACGAGTTCCACAACTCTTCTTT.

This clone was recorded a few times. Given a far larger clone just one base away, this is likely a sequencing read error. The identical CDR3 is also encoded by other nucleotide sequences in the sample. This chain uses TRDV2 with TRDJ3; D is possibly TRDD3 (6 bases). The germline gives CDR1 GEAIGNYY, CDR2 EKD. The CDR3 runs to 18 residues. The V end lost 1 base, the J end lost 0 bases, and 12 bases lay between the germline ends. Here the CDR3 DNA reads TGTGCCTGTGACACTGGAGGATACAGCTCCTGGGACACCCGACAGATGTTTTTC. It specifies CACDTGGYSSWDTRQMFF.